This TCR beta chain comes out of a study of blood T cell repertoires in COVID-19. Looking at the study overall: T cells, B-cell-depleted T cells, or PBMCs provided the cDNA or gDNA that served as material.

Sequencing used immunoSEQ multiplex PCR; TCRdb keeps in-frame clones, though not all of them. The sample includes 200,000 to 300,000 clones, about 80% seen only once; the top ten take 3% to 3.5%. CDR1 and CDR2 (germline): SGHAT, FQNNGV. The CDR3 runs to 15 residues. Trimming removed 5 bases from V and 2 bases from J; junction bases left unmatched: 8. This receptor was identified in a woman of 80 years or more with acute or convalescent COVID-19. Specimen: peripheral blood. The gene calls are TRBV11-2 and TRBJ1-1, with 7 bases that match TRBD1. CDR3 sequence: CASSLGQVINTEAFF. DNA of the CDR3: TGTGCCAGCAGCCTCGGACAGGTGATAAACACTGAAGCTTTCTTT.